Shown below are 27 T cell receptor beta chains from a single sample sequenced in a study of T cell responses to AZD1222 COVID-19 vaccine. Sequenced by immunoSEQ multiplex PCR; TCRdb stores in-frame clones only, minus some. The repertoire holds roughly 150,000 clones, with approximately 94% as singletons. The material was peripheral blood, obtained 28 days after the second AZD1222 dose. These receptors were collected from an adult who received the AZD1222 COVID-19 vaccine.

Here the CDR3 DNA reads TGTGCCAGCAGCTTGGTAGCCGGATGGGGCACTGAAGCTTTCTTT. Its translation: CASSLVAGWGTEAFF. This chain uses TRBV5-4 with TRBJ1-1; D is unclear. This CDR3 comprises 15 residues. From germline, CDR1 is SGHNT and CDR2 YYREEE (reference sequence). The V end lost 0 bases, the J end lost 4 bases, and 13 bases lay between the germline ends. Based on the CDR3 plus reference TRBV5-4 and TRBJ1-1, the full variable domain is ETGVTQSPTHLIKTRGQQVTLRCSSQSGHNTVSWYQQALGQGPQFIFQYYREEENGRGNFPPRFSGLQFPNYSSELNVNALELDDSALYLCASSLVAGWGTEAFFGQGTRLTVV.

The chain couples TRBV6-5 to TRBJ2-1, with a possible D match to TRBD2 (6 bases). The CDR3 length is 11 residues. CDR1 is MNHEY, CDR2 SVGAGI, per germline. With 8 bases removed from V and 9 bases from J, the gap between germline ends came to 11 bases. CDR3 loop: CASRVGGEQFF. CDR3 bases: TGTGCCAGCCGGGTGGGGGGTGAGCAGTTCTTC.

This chain links TRBV5-1 with TRBJ2-7, with 8 nucleotides matching TRBD1. The CDR3 is 15 residues long. V gave up 4 bases and J gave up 4 bases; unmatched junction bases: 10. Germline CDR1 reads SGHRS; CDR2 reads YFSETQ. The CDR3 region is CASSPGQGAGYEQYF. CDR3 coding DNA: TGCGCCAGCAGCCCCGGACAGGGAGCAGGGTACGAGCAGTACTTC.

The rearrangement links TRBV5-1 to TRBJ2-7; D gene ambiguous. Between the trimmed V and J ends, which lost 0 bases and 2 bases, there was a span of 9 bases. Germline assignment: CDR1 SGHRS and CDR2 YFSETQ. The CDR3 loop spans 14 amino acids. The CDR3 sequence: CASSLEVGPYEQYF. The CDR3 DNA is TGCGCCAGCAGCTTGGAGGTAGGGCCCTACGAGCAGTACTTC.

The chain employs TRBV18 and TRBJ1-1; D may be TRBD1 (5 bases). Germline V CDR1 and CDR2: KGHSH, LQKENI. V lost 3 bases, J lost 2 bases, and 10 bases lay in between. The CDR3 contains 14 residues. In DNA form, the CDR3 reads TGTGCCAGCTCACCCAGGCAGGGTAACACTGAAGCTTTCTTT. Amino acid sequence: CASSPRQGNTEAFF.

The rearrangement joins TRBV30 to TRBJ1-5; D remains ambiguous. The CDR3 extends over 14 amino acids. The germline V gene has CDR1 GTSNPN and CDR2 SVGIG (reference sequence). Trimming cost V 0 bases and J 4 bases, with 10 bases left between them. This CDR3 reads CAWSVRPGNQPQHF. As DNA, the CDR3 is TGTGCCTGGAGTGTACGTCCTGGAAATCAGCCCCAGCATTTT.

The rearrangement joins TRBV7-9 to TRBJ1-2; a possible D gene is TRBD1 (6 bases). In germline, CDR1 is SEHNR, CDR2 FQNEAQ (reference sequence). The CDR3 has 13 amino acids. Trimming took 5 bases from V and 2 from J, leaving 9 bases between them. The CDR3 bases are TGTGCCAGCAGCCCGGACAGAAACTATGGCTACACCTTC. This gives the protein CASSPDRNYGYTF.

The chain recombines TRBV7-2 with TRBJ2-2; D gene unclear. Trimming left V 5 bases short and J 2 bases short, with 15 bases between. Germline CDR1 and CDR2: SGHTA and FQGNSA. This CDR3 has 16 amino acids. The CDR3 loop is CASSLRPIPNTGELFF. DNA of the CDR3: TGTGCCAGCAGCCTGCGGCCCATCCCCAACACCGGGGAGCTGTTTTTT.

The rearrangement uses TRBV2 and TRBJ2-7, with a weak D call TRBD2 (5 bases). The CDR3 is 11 amino acids. Between the trimmed V and J ends, which lost 6 bases and 6 bases, there was a span of 9 bases. Germline V lookup: CDR1 SNHLY, CDR2 FYNNEI. This CDR3 is CASRTSSEQYF. CDR3 in DNA: TGTGCCAGCAGAACTAGTTCCGAGCAGTACTTC.

V and J are TRBV11-2 and TRBJ2-1; unclear D gene. V dropped 1 base and J dropped 0 bases, with 4 bases sitting between them. The germline gives CDR1 SGHAT, CDR2 FQNNGV. This CDR3 has 14 amino acids. CDR3 bases: TGTGCCAGCAGCTTAGGGTACTCCTACAATGAGCAGTTCTTC. Its translation is CASSLGYSYNEQFF.

The genes are TRBV7-9 and TRBJ1-3; 7 bases are shared with TRBD1. The CDR3 runs to 15 residues. The J segment lost 7 bases and the V segment lost 4 bases, leaving 10 bases of the junction unmatched. Germline CDR1 reads SEHNR; CDR2 reads FQNEAQ (reference sequence). The CDR3 DNA reads as TGTGCCAGCAGCTCGCGGACAGGTTCAAGTAACACCATATATTTT. It encodes CASSSRTGSSNTIYF. Full variable domain (missing parts from reference TRBV7-9 and TRBJ1-3): DTGVSQNPRHKITKRGQNVTFRCDPISEHNRLYWYRQTLGQGPEFLTYFQNEAQLEKSRLLSDRFSAERPKGSFSTLEIQRTEQGDSAMYLCASSSRTGSSNTIYFGEGSWLTVV.

This CDR3 is CASSLRGASGNTIYF. For the CDR3, the DNA is TGTGCCAGCAGCTTGAGAGGGGCCTCTGGAAACACCATATATTTT. V usage is TRBV5-6 and J usage is TRBJ1-3; perhaps TRBD1 as D (5 bases). Looked up from germline, CDR1 is SGHDT and CDR2 is YYEEEE. The CDR3 sequence is 15 residues long. The V gene lost 1 base and the J gene lost 0 bases, with 8 bases spanning the gap.

J is TRBJ2-7 and V is TRBV11-2; 13 nucleotides line up with TRBD2. V gave up 0 bases and J gave up 9 bases; unmatched junction bases: 8. The CDR3 extends over 16 amino acids. Germline V gives CDR1 SGHAT, CDR2 FQNNGV. CDR3 in DNA: TGTGCCAGCAGCTTAGATTCAGGACTAGCGGGAGCGAGGCAGTACTTC. Translated: CASSLDSGLAGARQYF.

This chain links TRBV3-1 (or the pseudogene TRBV3-2) with TRBJ2-1, with 10 nucleotides matching TRBD2. This CDR3 spans 16 amino acids. With V trimmed by 2 bases and J by 2 bases, 3 bases remained unmatched. Germline CDR1 and CDR2: LGHDT and YNNKEL (reference sequence). The CDR3 DNA sequence: TGTGCCAGCAGCCAACCGGGACTAGCGACCTACAATGAGCAGTTCTTC. Translating gives CASSQPGLATYNEQFF.

The genes are TRBV7-9 and TRBJ1-1, with 7 bases aligning to TRBD1. The CDR3 extends over 14 amino acids. V lost 5 bases and J lost 6; bases outside the gene matches: 9. Germline assignment: CDR1 SEHNR and CDR2 FQNEAQ (reference sequence). CDR3 in DNA: TGTGCCAGCAGCAGAACGCAGGGGGACGCTGAAGCTTTCTTT. Its translation is CASSRTQGDAEAFF. Full variable domain (outside the CDR3, taken from reference TRBV7-9 and TRBJ1-1): DTGVSQNPRHKITKRGQNVTFRCDPISEHNRLYWYRQTLGQGPEFLTYFQNEAQLEKSRLLSDRFSAERPKGSFSTLEIQRTEQGDSAMYLCASSRTQGDAEAFFGQGTRLTVV.

The count of this clone is one. CDR3 residues: CASSLGTGSETQYF. CDR3 in DNA: TGTGCCAGCAGCTTAGGGACTGGTTCTGAGACCCAGTACTTC. V is TRBV7-6 and J is TRBJ2-5; weak D call: TRBD2 (5 bases). The CDR3 contains 14 residues. Looked up from germline, CDR1 is SGHVS and CDR2 is FNYEAQ. V lost 1 base and J lost 5, with 11 bases in between.

The chain uses TRBV5-1 and TRBJ2-3, with 9 nucleotides matching TRBD2. The CDR3 runs 15 residues. Germline CDR1 reads SGHRS; CDR2 reads YFSETQ. V shed 4 bases, J shed 0 bases, and the junction held 3 bases outside the gene matches. CDR3 sequence (DNA): TGCGCCAGCAGCAAGGGACTAGCAAGCACAGATACGCAGTATTTT. It encodes CASSKGLASTDTQYF.

The rearrangement links TRBV6-5 to TRBJ2-1; D is perhaps TRBD1 (5 bases). The CDR3 length is 13 residues. V was pared by 8 bases and J by 2 bases, with 10 bases between. The germline V gene has CDR1 MNHEY and CDR2 SVGAGI. CDR3: CASRQLTYNEQFF. CDR3 DNA: TGTGCCAGCCGACAGCTCACCTACAATGAGCAGTTCTTC.

The J gene is TRBJ1-2, the V gene TRBV6-5; unclear D gene. The V gene's germline CDR1 is MNHEY and CDR2 SVGAGI. The CDR3 has 12 residues. V lost 6 bases and J lost 5, with 10 bases in between. CDR3 protein: CASRKGYYGYTF. In DNA form, the CDR3 reads TGTGCCAGCAGGAAAGGGTATTATGGCTACACCTTC.

This sequence joins TRBV7-2 and TRBJ1-6, with unresolved D. Per germline, CDR1 SGHTA and CDR2 FQGNSA. CDR3 length: 13 residues. Trimming removed 7 bases from V and 7 bases from J, with 11 bases in between. Written as DNA, the CDR3 is TGTGCCAGCAAGGGCAGAAACAATTCACCCCTCCACTTT. Translating it yields CASKGRNNSPLHF.

This chain uses TRBV25-1 with TRBJ1-4; a weak D match, TRBD1 (5 bases). V lost 4 bases, J lost 12 bases, and 21 bases lay in between. There are 15 residues in the CDR3. Germline CDR1 MGHDK, CDR2 SYGVNS. Here the CDR3 DNA reads TGTGCCAGCAGTGGTCGGGACGGACTACGTTCGGAACTGTTTTTT. This encodes CASSGRDGLRSELFF.

The chain couples TRBV13 to TRBJ2-2; D perhaps matches TRBD1 (5 bases). CDR1 is PRHDT and CDR2 is FYEKMQ in the germline V gene (reference sequence). The V end was cut by 0 bases, the J end by 7 bases, with 12 bases between. CDR3 length: 15 residues. The CDR3 DNA follows: TGTGCCAGCAGCTTAGGCCTCTCAGGGATCGGGGAGCTGTTTTTT. Translating it yields CASSLGLSGIGELFF. The variable domain in full, completed from reference TRBV13 and TRBJ2-2, reads AAGVIQSPRHLIKEKRETATLKCYPIPRHDTVYWYQQGPGQDPQFLISFYEKMQSDKGSIPDRFSAQQFSDYHSELNMSSLELGDSALYFCASSLGLSGIGELFFGEGSRLTVL.

This chain links TRBV11-2 with TRBJ2-1; TRBD2 agrees at 11 bases. J lost 5 bases, V lost 8 bases, and 17 bases had no gene match. CDR1 is SGHAT, CDR2 FQNNGV, per germline. The CDR3 runs to 18 residues. The CDR3 nucleotides read TGTGCCAGCCTAAGCTTAGCAGGAGTAGCGGGAGGGAACAATGAGCAGTTCTTC. Translation gives CASLSLAGVAGGNNEQFF.

The rearrangement links TRBV30 to TRBJ2-7; D is undetermined. V lost 0 bases and J 0 bases, leaving 15 bases between the germline ends. The CDR3 extends over 16 amino acids. The germline gives CDR1 GTSNPN, CDR2 SVGIG (reference sequence). CDR3 sequence: CAWSVVGRASSYEQYF. Here the CDR3 DNA reads TGTGCCTGGAGTGTAGTGGGTAGGGCCAGCTCCTACGAGCAGTACTTC.

The gene calls are TRBV28 and TRBJ1-1; possible D gene TRBD1, 6 bases. Deletions cut 2 bases from V and 6 bases from J, with 10 bases between. CDR1 is MDHEN, CDR2 SYDVKM, per germline. This CDR3 spans 13 amino acids. CDR3 protein: CASSLVGAAEAFF. CDR3 bases: TGTGCCAGCAGTTTAGTGGGGGCCGCTGAAGCTTTCTTT.

The V gene is TRBV19, the J gene TRBJ1-1, with a possible D match to TRBD1 (5 bases). The CDR3 extends over 12 amino acids. Germline lookup yields CDR1 LNHDA and CDR2 SQIVND (reference sequence). CDR3 nucleotides: TGTGGCACGAGGAGGGGTAACACTGAAGCTTTCTTT. This gives the protein CGTRRGNTEAFF.

This sequence joins TRBV18 and TRBJ2-7, with 12 bases lining up with TRBD2. CDR3 size: 16 residues. The J segment lost 3 bases and the V segment lost 2 bases, leaving 5 bases of the junction unmatched. CDR1 and CDR2 (germline): KGHSH, LQKENI. The CDR3 nucleotides are TGTGCCAGCTCACCAGCCCCGGGACTAGCGGGCTACGAGCAGTACTTC. Protein: CASSPAPGLAGYEQYF.